This T cell receptor beta chain was identified during a study of T cells after yellow fever vaccination. The germline V gene has CDR1 MNHNY and CDR2 SVGAGI (reference sequence). Trimming removed 6 bases at V and 2 bases at J, with 16 bases between. The CDR3 has 15 residues. TCRdb passed the 5' RACE reads through MiXCR, listing each CDR3 protein once. The table includes some 420,000 distinct CDR3 sequences, roughly a sixth detected once. This receptor was obtained from a man aged 18 to 30 who received the YFV17D yellow fever vaccine. Sequences were derived from PBMCs, sampled before the yellow fever booster vaccination. This chain joins TRBV6-6 and TRBJ1-2, with D perhaps TRBD1 (6 bases). The CDR3 coding sequence is TGTGCCAGCAGGTACACCCCTACAGGGAACTATGGCTACACCTTC. Translated: CASRYTPTGNYGYTF.